These 2 T cell receptor beta chains were sequenced from one sample in a study of cytomegalovirus exposure and HLA in healthy donors. The PCR used 60 Vbeta and 13 Jbeta primers. Sequencing used immunoSEQ multiplex PCR; TCRdb keeps in-frame clones, though not all of them. The listing contains 96,000 or so clones. Input material: PBMCs. The receptor source for this set is a woman aged 25 to 39 in good health and CMV-seronegative.

The V and J genes are TRBV6-1 and TRBJ2-5; perhaps TRBD1 as D (6 bases). The J call may be wrong; the DNA end is better matched by TRBJ2-7. The CDR3 is made up of 13 amino acids. The germline CDR1 and CDR2 sequences are MNHNS and SASEGT. As DNA, the CDR3 is TGTGCCAGCACTCGGACAGAAACGTACGAGCAGTACTTC. Its protein product is CASTRTETYEQYF.

The CDR3 nucleotides read TGTGCCAGCAGCCCCCCGGGGAGAGGCACCGGGGAGCTGTTTTTT. Protein: CASSPPGRGTGELFF. The chain couples TRBV7-9 to TRBJ2-2, with a weak D call TRBD2 (5 bases). Germline V lookup: CDR1 SEHNR, CDR2 FQNEAQ (reference sequence). The CDR3 length is 15 residues. V was clipped by 5 bases and J by 4 bases, with 14 bases between them.